This entry lists 19 T cell receptor beta chains sequenced from one sample in a study of spatial heterogeneity in lung cancer. Regarding time point: blood at routine non-recurrence follow-up after resection. TCRdb passed the 5' RACE reads through MiXCR, listing each CDR3 protein once. The sample carries 30,000 to 40,000 distinct CDR3 sequences, 6.5% to 9.5% recorded once. The specimen comprised PBMCs, sampled at follow-up. The receptors shown here come from a male donor with early-stage non-small cell lung cancer.

The sample holds a few counts of this clonotype. This chain joins TRBV30 and TRBJ2-7; 9 positions agree with TRBD2. The junction had 7 bases not matched to a gene; V was cut back by 5 bases and J by 2 bases. Germline V lookup: CDR1 GTSNPN, CDR2 SVGIG (reference sequence). The CDR3 sequence is 14 residues long. This CDR3 is CAWGRGGITYEQYF. The CDR3 coding sequence is TGTGCCTGGGGGCGGGGGGGTATAACCTACGAGCAGTACTTC.

In this sample, this clonotype is medium-sized (0.01 to 0.1%). The V call is TRBV7-9, the J call TRBJ1-3; D call uncertain. Germline loops: CDR1 SEHNR, CDR2 FQNEAQ (reference sequence). V lost 0 bases and J 0 bases, leaving 9 bases between the germline ends. This CDR3 has 16 amino acids. CDR3 amino acids: CASSLAAGVSGNTIYF. The CDR3 DNA reads TGTGCCAGCAGCTTAGCAGCAGGTGTCTCTGGAAACACCATATATTTT.

This clonotype was recorded at least ten times. The rearrangement links TRBV19 to TRBJ1-1; 7 bases fit TRBD1. Germline lookup yields CDR1 LNHDA and CDR2 SQIVND (reference sequence). The CDR3 length is 13 residues. V shed 10 bases and J 2 bases; nucleotides not matched to a gene: 7. The CDR3 is CATEDRHNTEAFF. In DNA form, the CDR3 reads TGTGCCACCGAGGACAGGCACAACACTGAAGCTTTCTTT.

The rearrangement joins TRBV12-3 or TRBV12-4 to TRBJ1-6; D ambiguous. V was clipped by 1 base and J by 2 bases, with 6 bases between them. The CDR3 contains 15 residues. In DNA, the CDR3 is TGTGCCAGCAGTTTAGATGGGACCTATAATTCACCCCTCCACTTT. It codes for CASSLDGTYNSPLHF.

This clonotype was recorded at least ten times. The J gene is TRBJ2-2, the V gene TRBV12-3 or TRBV12-4, with D possibly matching TRBD1 (5 bases). V lost 8 bases and J 8 bases, leaving 12 bases between the germline ends. This CDR3 spans 12 amino acids. The CDR3 region has the DNA TGTGCCAGCGATAGGGGCAGGGGGGAGCTGTTTTTT. Translated, it gives CASDRGRGELFF.

V is TRBV18 and J is TRBJ2-2, with 9 positions matching TRBD1. Trimming took 5 bases from V and 6 from J; bases not matched to a gene: 7. Germline V gene lookup returns CDR1 KGHSH and CDR2 LQKENI. The CDR3 is made up of 15 amino acids. The CDR3, as DNA: TGTGCCAGCTCAACGCGACAGGGGGTTTCCGGGGAGCTGTTTTTT. Amino acids: CASSTRQGVSGELFF.

This clonotype was detected only a few times. This rearrangement joins TRBV20-1 to TRBJ1-6; D is ambiguous. This CDR3 is 14 amino acids long. Germline CDR1 reads DFQATT; CDR2 reads SNEGSKA (reference sequence). V gave up 6 bases and J gave up 7 bases, with 16 bases separating them. In DNA, the CDR3 is TGCAGTGCCCATAAGGTGGGGAGGAATTCACCCCTCCACTTT. Amino acids: CSAHKVGRNSPLHF.

In its sample, this clonotype was seen many times. The gene calls are TRBV4-1 and TRBJ2-7; D might be TRBD1 or TRBD2, each matching 5 bases. V lost 6 bases and J lost 1, with 16 bases in between. CDR3 length: 15 residues. Germline V gene sequence: CDR1 MGHRA, CDR2 YSYEKL. The CDR3 DNA follows: TGCGCCAGCAGTCCCCAGCTTGGGGGTTCCTACGAGCAGTACTTC. This gives the protein CASSPQLGGSYEQYF.

In its sample, this clonotype was seen many times. This chain uses TRBV20-1 with TRBJ1-2; TRBD1 is a possible D gene (6 bases). CDR1 DFQATT and CDR2 SNEGSKA come from the germline V gene (reference sequence). Trimming removed 6 bases at V and 7 bases at J, with 15 bases between. The CDR3 sequence is 12 residues long. In DNA form, the CDR3 reads TGCAGTGCCGCGACAGGTAGCGTTGGCTACACCTTC. Its protein is CSAATGSVGYTF.

In its sample, this clonotype was seen a few times. The chain is built from TRBV6-2 or TRBV6-3 and TRBJ1-5; 8 bases line up with TRBD1. From germline, CDR1 is MNHEY and CDR2 SVGEGT. This CDR3 is 15 amino acids long. The V and J ends lost 6 bases and 0 bases, in that order; junction bases with no gene match: 4. The CDR3 DNA is TGTGCCAGCAGGGAGGACAGGGCTAGCAATCAGCCCCAGCATTTT. Protein sequence: CASREDRASNQPQHF.

By its share, this clonotype is medium-sized (0.01 to 0.1%). The chain carries TRBV5-1 and TRBJ2-5, with 10 bases lining up with TRBD1. Germline CDR1 SGHRS, CDR2 YFSETQ. The length of the CDR3 is 16 residues. V gave up 3 bases and J gave up 7 bases; unmatched junction bases: 12. The CDR3 DNA sequence: TGCGCCAGCAGCTCGACAGGGGGCATAGAGGTCGTGACCCAGTACTTC. This encodes CASSSTGGIEVVTQYF.

This clonotype was detected ten times or more. The rearrangement joins TRBV18 to TRBJ2-2; 8 nucleotides agree with TRBD1. This CDR3 contains 17 residues. Trimming cost V 4 bases and J 4 bases; bases outside gene matches: 11. CDR1 and CDR2 (germline): KGHSH, LQKENI. In DNA form, the CDR3 reads TGTGCCAGCTCACAAACCAGACAGGGGTCATTCACCGGGGAGCTGTTTTTT. As protein: CASSQTRQGSFTGELFF. The variable domain in full, with the rest retrieved from reference TRBV18 and TRBJ2-2, is NAGVMQNPRHLVRRRGQEARLRCSPMKGHSHVYWYRQLPEEGLKFMVYLQKENIIDESGMPKERFSAEFPKEGPSILRIQQVVRGDSAAYFCASSQTRQGSFTGELFFGEGSRLTVL.

The V and J genes are TRBV7-2 and TRBJ2-7, with TRBD2 matching over 8 bases. CDR1 is SGHTA and CDR2 is FQGNSA in the germline V gene. The CDR3 has 16 residues. V lost 5 bases and J lost 3; bases outside the gene matches: 12. The CDR3 loop is CASSPRGSGGGYEQYF. CDR3 DNA sequence: TGTGCCAGCAGCCCCCGGGGGAGCGGGGGTGGCTACGAGCAGTACTTC.

This clonotype was found a few times. The V gene is TRBV12-5, the J gene TRBJ2-1, with 12 positions matching TRBD2. CDR3 length: 17 residues. Germline lookup yields CDR1 LGHNT and CDR2 FRNRAP. V shed 1 base and J 6 bases; nucleotides not matched to a gene: 7. The DNA for the CDR3 is TGTGCTAGTGGTTTGGGACTAGCGGGGGTCCGGTCCAATGAGCAGTTCTTC. Translated: CASGLGLAGVRSNEQFF.

This clonotype has ten or more counts. The chain recombines TRBV3-1 with TRBJ2-4, with no clear D. V lost 4 bases and J lost 3, with 13 bases in between. The CDR3 is 15 amino acids. In germline, CDR1 is LGHDT, CDR2 YNNKEL (reference sequence). Here the CDR3 DNA reads TGTGCCAGCAGCCGTGGCGGAGACTTCAAAAACATTCAGTACTTC. Amino acids: CASSRGGDFKNIQYF.

This clonotype was counted at least ten times. The junction departs from the called germline gene at one end, perhaps through a read error. The rearrangement uses TRBV5-1 and TRBJ1-1; D call uncertain. Germline CDR1 reads SGHRS; CDR2 reads YFSETQ. The CDR3 spans 14 residues. CDR3 DNA: TGCGCCAGCACCTTGGTGGGGAGGAACACTGAAGCTTTCTTT. Translation gives CASTLVGRNTEAFF.

This clonotype has at least ten counts. The chain has TRBV12-3 or TRBV12-4 and TRBJ1-5; D call uncertain. This CDR3 is 13 amino acids long. The V and J ends lost 5 bases and 0 bases respectively, with 5 bases between them. The chain's CDR3 is CASSQDSNQPQHF. DNA for the CDR3: TGTGCCAGCAGTCAGGATAGCAATCAGCCCCAGCATTTT.

This clonotype was detected many times. The chain has TRBV2 and TRBJ2-4; the D gene could be TRBD1 or TRBD2 (5 bases each). With 7 bases removed from V and 4 bases from J, the gap between germline ends came to 17 bases. The CDR3 extends over 15 amino acids. CDR1 is SNHLY, CDR2 FYNNEI, per germline. CDR3 region: CASKEFGADKNIQYF. The DNA for the CDR3 is TGTGCCAGCAAGGAGTTCGGGGCCGATAAAAACATTCAGTACTTC.

This clonotype was seen a few times. The chain uses TRBV6-1 and TRBJ2-7, with 11 positions matching TRBD1. The germline V gene has CDR1 MNHNS and CDR2 SASEGT. The CDR3 runs to 15 residues. After removal of 5 bases from V and 3 bases from J, the junction contained 6 bases not matched to a gene. CDR3 nucleotides: TGTGCCAGCAGTATCTCGGGACAGGGGGTCTACGAGCAGTACTTC. Translating it yields CASSISGQGVYEQYF.